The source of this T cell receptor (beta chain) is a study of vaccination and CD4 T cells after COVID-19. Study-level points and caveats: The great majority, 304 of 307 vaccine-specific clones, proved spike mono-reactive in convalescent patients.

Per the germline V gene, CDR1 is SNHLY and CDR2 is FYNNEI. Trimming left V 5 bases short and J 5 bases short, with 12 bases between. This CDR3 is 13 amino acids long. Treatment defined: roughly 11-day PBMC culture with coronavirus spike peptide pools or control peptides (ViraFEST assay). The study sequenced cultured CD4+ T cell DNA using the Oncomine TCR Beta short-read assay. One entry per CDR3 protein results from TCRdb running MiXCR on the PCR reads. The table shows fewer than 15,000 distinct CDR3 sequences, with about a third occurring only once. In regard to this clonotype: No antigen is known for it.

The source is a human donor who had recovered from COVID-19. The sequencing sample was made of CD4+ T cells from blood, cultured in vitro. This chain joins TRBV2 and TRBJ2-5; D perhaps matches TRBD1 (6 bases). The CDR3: CASSTGNGETQYF. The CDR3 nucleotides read TGTGCCAGCAGTACAGGGAACGGGGAGACCCAGTACTTC.